The source of this T cell receptor beta chain is a study of neurological immune-mediated disorders. Study findings and constraints: Healthy controls had more TCR clonal expansion than multiple sclerosis, which showed the least, whereas HTLV-1-associated myelopathy showed the most. TCR-beta repertoires seemed private in all groups, with no expanded CDR3 amino acid sequences shared.

V dropped 0 bases and J dropped 3 bases, with 13 bases sitting between them. Per the germline V gene, CDR1 is DFQATT and CDR2 is SNEGSKA (reference sequence). This CDR3 spans 15 amino acids. The authors produced cDNA by 5'RACE using 10-nucleotide random UMIs. TCRdb itself ran the 5' RACE reads through MiXCR, one entry per CDR3 protein. The sample consists of about 42,000 distinct CDR3 sequences, around a fifth of them appearing once. As for time point: technical triplicate 3. Note on this clonotype: Its target is not known.

This TCR derives from a man aged 55 to 70 with HTLV-1-associated myelopathy (HAM/TSP). The sample consisted of PBMCs. The rearrangement uses TRBV20-1 and TRBJ2-3; no clear D gene. For the CDR3, the DNA is TGCAGTGCTAGAGATCGGGTTAGCCCGACAGATACGCAGTATTTT. Its protein is CSARDRVSPTDTQYF.